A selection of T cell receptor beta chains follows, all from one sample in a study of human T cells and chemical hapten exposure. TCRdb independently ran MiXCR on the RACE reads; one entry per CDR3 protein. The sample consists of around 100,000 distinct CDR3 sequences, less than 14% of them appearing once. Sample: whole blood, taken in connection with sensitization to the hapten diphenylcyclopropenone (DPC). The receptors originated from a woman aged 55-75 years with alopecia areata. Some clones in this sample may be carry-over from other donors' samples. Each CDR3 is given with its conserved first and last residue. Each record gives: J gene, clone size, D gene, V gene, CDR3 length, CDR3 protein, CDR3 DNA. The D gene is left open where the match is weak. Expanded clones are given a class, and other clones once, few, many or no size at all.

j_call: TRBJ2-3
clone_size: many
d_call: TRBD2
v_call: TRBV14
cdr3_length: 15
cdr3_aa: CASSLLAGARDTQYF
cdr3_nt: TGTGCCAGCAGCCTACTAGCGGGGGCCAGAGATACGCAGTATTTT

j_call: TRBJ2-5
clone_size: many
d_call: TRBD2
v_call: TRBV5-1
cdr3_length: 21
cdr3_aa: CASSLGRRGLADQSPQETQYF
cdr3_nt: TGCGCCAGCAGCTTGGGGCGGAGGGGACTAGCGGACCAAAGCCCTCAAGAGACCCAGTACTTC

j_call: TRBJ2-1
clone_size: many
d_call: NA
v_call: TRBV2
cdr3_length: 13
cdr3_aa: CATRGDLYNEQFF
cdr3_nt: TGTGCCACCCGGGGAGATCTCTACAATGAGCAGTTCTTC

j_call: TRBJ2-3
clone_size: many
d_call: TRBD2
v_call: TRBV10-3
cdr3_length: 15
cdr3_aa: CAISGASGGTDTQYF
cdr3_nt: TGTGCCATCAGTGGGGCTAGCGGGGGCACAGATACGCAGTATTTT

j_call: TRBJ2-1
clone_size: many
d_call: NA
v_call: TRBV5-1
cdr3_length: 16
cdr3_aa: CASSSWRRDGHNEQFF
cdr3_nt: TGCGCCAGCAGCTCATGGAGAAGGGACGGACACAATGAGCAGTTCTTC

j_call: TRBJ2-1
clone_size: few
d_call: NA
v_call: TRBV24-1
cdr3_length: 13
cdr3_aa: CATSDTYYNEQFF
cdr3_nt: TGTGCCACCAGTGACACCTACTACAATGAGCAGTTCTTC

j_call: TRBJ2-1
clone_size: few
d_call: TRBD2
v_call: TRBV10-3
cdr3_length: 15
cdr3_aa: CAITTPSGGYNEQFF
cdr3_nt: TGTGCCATCACCACCCCCAGCGGGGGCTACAATGAGCAGTTCTTC

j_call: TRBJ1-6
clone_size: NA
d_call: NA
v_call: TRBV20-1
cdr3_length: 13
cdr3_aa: CSARGAGNSPLHF
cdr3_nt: TGCAGTGCTAGGGGGGCCGGTAATTCACCCCTCCACTTT

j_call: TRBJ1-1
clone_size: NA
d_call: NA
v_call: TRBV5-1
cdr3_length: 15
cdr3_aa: CASKSRVWGNTEAFF
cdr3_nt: TGCGCCAGCAAGTCGCGAGTGTGGGGGAACACTGAAGCTTTCTTT

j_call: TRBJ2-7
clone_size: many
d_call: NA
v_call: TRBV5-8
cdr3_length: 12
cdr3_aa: CASRDGAYEQYF
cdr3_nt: TGTGCCAGCAGGGACGGAGCCTACGAGCAGTACTTC

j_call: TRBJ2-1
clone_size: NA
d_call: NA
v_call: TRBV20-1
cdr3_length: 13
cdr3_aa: CSAEDQDSSEQFF
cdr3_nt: TGCAGTGCAGAGGATCAGGACTCCAGTGAGCAGTTCTTC

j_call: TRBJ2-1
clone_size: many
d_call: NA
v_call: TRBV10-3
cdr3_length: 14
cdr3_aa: CAISPDSTYNEQFF
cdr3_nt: TGTGCCATCAGTCCAGACTCGACATACAATGAGCAGTTCTTC

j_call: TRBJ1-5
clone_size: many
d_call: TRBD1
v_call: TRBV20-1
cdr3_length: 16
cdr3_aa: CSARYNRGLSNQPQHF
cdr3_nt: TGCAGTGCTAGATACAACAGGGGCCTCAGCAATCAGCCCCAGCATTTT

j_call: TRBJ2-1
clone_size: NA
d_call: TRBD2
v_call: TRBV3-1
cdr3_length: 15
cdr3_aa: CASGTSGGTTGEQFF
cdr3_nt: TGTGCCAGCGGCACTAGCGGGGGGACAACGGGTGAGCAGTTCTTC

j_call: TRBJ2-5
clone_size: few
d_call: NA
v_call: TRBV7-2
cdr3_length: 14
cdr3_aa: CASGHRVVKETQYF
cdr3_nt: TGTGCCAGCGGCCACAGGGTGGTCAAGGAGACCCAGTACTTC

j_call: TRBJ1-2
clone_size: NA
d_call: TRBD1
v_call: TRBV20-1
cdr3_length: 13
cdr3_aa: CSARQGAIYGYTF
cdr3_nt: TGCAGTGCTAGACAGGGGGCGATCTATGGCTACACCTTC

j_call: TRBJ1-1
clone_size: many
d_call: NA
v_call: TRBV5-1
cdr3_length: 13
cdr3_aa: CASSLEGPTVAFF
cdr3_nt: TGCGCCAGCAGCTTGGAAGGGCCGACGGTAGCTTTCTTT

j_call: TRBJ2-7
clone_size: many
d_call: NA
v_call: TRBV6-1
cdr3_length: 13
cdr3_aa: CASSVRGDYEQYF
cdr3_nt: TGTGCCAGCAGTGTTCGGGGAGACTACGAGCAGTACTTC

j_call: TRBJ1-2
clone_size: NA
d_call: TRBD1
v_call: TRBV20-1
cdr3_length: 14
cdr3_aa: CSAYGTGDYYGYTF
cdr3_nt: TGCAGTGCGTATGGGACAGGGGATTACTATGGCTACACCTTC

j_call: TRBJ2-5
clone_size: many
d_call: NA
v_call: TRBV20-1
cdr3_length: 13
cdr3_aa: CSAAMGGAKTQYF
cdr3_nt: TGCAGTGCGGCGATGGGGGGAGCGAAGACCCAGTACTTC

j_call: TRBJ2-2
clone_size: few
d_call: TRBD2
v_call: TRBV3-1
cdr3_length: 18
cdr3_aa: CASSRRLAGTTNTGELFF
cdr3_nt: TGTGCCAGCAGCCGACGCCTAGCGGGAACTACGAACACCGGGGAGCTGTTTTTT

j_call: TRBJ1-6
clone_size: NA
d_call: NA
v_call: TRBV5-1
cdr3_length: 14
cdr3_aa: CASSLFRGNSPLHF
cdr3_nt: TGCGCCAGCAGCTTATTTAGGGGGAATTCACCCCTCCACTTT

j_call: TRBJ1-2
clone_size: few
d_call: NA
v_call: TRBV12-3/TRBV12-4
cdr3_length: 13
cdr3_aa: CASSLRLWEGYTF
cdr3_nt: TGTGCCAGCAGTTTGCGGTTATGGGAAGGCTACACCTTC

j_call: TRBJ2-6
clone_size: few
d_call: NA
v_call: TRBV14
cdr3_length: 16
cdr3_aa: CASSQRRGSGANVLTF
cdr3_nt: TGTGCCAGCAGCCAAAGACGGGGATCTGGGGCCAACGTCCTGACTTTC

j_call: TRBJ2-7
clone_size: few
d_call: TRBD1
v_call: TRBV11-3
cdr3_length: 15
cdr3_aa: CASSYGGQGAYEQYF
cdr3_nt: TGTGCCAGCAGCTACGGGGGACAGGGGGCTTACGAGCAGTACTTC

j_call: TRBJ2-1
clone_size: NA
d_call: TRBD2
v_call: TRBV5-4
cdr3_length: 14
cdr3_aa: CASSWEGPRNEQFF
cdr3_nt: TGTGCCAGCAGCTGGGAGGGGCCTAGGAATGAGCAGTTCTTC

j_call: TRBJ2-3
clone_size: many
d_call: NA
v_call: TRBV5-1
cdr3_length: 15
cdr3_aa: CASSLVGARADTQYF
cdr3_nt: TGCGCCAGCAGCTTGGTGGGGGCCAGGGCAGATACGCAGTATTTT

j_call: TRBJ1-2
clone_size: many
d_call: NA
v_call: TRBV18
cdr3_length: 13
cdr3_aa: CASSSSLRYGYTF
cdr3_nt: TGTGCCAGCTCCTCCTCTTTGCGCTATGGCTACACCTTC

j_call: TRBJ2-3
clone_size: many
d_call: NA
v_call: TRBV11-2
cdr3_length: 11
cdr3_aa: CASRSQWSQYF
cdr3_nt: TGTGCCAGTAGATCTCAATGGTCGCAGTATTTT

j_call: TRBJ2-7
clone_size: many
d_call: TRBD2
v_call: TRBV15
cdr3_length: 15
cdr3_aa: CATSREASGGYEQYF
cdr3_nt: TGTGCCACCAGCAGAGAGGCTAGCGGGGGCTACGAGCAGTACTTC

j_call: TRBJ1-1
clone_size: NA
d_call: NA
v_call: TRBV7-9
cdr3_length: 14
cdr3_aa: CASSGGTLNTEAFF
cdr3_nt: TGTGCCAGCAGCGGAGGGACCTTGAACACTGAAGCTTTCTTT

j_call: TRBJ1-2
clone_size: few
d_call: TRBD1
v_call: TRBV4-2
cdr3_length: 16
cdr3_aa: CASSQEGGTGSDGYTF
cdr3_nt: TGTGCCAGCAGCCAAGAAGGGGGGACAGGGTCAGATGGCTACACCTTC

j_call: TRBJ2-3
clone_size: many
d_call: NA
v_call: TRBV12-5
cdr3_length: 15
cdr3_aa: CASGLVAVSTDTQYF
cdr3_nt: TGTGCTAGTGGTTTGGTGGCAGTTAGCACAGATACGCAGTATTTT

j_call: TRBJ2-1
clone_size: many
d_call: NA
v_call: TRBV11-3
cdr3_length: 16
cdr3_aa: CASSLTGGTAYNEQFF
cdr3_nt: TGTGCCAGCAGCTTAACCGGGGGGACAGCCTACAATGAGCAGTTCTTC

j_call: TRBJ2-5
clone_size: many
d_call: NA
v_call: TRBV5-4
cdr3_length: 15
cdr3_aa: CASSLMKGAGETQYF
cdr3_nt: TGTGCCAGCAGCTTGATGAAGGGGGCGGGGGAGACCCAGTACTTC

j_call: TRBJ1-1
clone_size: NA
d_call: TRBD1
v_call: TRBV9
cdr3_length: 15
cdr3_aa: CASSVGGQGDTEAFF
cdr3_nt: TGTGCCAGCAGCGTAGGTGGACAGGGGGATACTGAAGCTTTCTTT

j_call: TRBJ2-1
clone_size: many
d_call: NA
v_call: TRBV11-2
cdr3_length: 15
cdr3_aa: CASSRRQSNYNEQFF
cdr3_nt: TGTGCCAGCAGCAGGAGACAATCTAACTACAATGAGCAGTTCTTC

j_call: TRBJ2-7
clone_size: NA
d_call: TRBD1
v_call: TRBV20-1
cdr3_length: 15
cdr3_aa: CSASDPGQGNYEQYF
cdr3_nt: TGCAGTGCTAGCGATCCGGGACAGGGTAACTACGAGCAGTACTTC

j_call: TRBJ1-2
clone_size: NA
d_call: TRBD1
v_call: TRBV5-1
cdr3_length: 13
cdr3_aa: CASSAGQRYGYTF
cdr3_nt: TGCGCCAGCAGCGCGGGACAGCGCTATGGCTACACCTTC

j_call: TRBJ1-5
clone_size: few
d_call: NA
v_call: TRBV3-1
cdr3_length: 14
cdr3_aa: CASSQGGARQPQHF
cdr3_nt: TGTGCCAGCAGCCAAGGGGGGGCACGACAGCCCCAGCATTTT

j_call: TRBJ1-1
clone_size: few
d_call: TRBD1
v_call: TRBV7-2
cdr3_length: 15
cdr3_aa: CASSPTPGTGTEAFF
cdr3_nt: TGTGCCAGCAGCCCCACCCCCGGGACAGGGACTGAAGCTTTCTTT

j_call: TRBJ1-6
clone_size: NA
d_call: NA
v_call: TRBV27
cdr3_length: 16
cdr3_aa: CASSDTGSSYNSPLHF
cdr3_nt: TGTGCCAGCAGCGACACAGGGAGCTCCTATAATTCACCCCTCCACTTT

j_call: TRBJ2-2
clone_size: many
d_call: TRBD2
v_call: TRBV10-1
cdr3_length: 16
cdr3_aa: CASSPGLAFDTGELFF
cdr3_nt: TGCGCCAGCAGTCCGGGACTAGCGTTTGACACCGGGGAGCTGTTTTTT

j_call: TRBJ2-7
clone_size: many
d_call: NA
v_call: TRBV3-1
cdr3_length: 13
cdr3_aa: CASSGTPMGEQYF
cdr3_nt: TGTGCCAGCAGTGGGACGCCCATGGGCGAGCAGTACTTC

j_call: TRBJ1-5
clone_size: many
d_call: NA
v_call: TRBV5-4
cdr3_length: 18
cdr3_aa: CASRTACEPVSSNQPQHF
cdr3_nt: TGTGCCAGCAGAACCGCCTGTGAGCCAGTCAGTAGCAATCAGCCCCAGCATTTT

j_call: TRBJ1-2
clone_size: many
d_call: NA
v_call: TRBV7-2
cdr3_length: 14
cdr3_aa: CASTSREGIYGYTF
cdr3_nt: TGTGCCAGCACCTCTCGTGAGGGGATCTATGGTTACACCTTC

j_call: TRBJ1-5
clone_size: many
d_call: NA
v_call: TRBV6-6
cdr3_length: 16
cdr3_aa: CASSPRGVSGYQPQHF
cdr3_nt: TGTGCCAGCAGCCCCCGAGGGGTTAGTGGGTATCAGCCCCAGCATTTT